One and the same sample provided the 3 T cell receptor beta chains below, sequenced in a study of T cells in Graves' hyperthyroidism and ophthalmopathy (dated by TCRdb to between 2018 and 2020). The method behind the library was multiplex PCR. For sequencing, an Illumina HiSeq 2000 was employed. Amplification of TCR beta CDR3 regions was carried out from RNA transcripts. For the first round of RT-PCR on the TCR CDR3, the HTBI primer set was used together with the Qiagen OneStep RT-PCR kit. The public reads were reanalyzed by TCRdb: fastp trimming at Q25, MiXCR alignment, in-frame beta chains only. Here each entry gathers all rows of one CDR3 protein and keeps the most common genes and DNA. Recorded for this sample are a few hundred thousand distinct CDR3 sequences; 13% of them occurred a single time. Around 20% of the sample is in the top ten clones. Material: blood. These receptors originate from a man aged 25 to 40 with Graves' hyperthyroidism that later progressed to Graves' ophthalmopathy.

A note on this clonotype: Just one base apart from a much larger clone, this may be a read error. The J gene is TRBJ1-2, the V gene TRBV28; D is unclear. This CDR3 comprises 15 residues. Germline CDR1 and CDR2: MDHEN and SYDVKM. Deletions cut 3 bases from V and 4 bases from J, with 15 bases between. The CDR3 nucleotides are TGTGCCAGCAGTTTTACCCCTTCCGATAGCTATGGCTACACCTTC. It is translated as CASSFTPSDSYGYTF.

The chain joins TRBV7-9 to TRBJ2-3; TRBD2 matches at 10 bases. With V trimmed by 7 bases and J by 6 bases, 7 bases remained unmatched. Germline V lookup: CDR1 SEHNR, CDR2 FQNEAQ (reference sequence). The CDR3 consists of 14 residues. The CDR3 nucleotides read TGTGCCAGCACCAATAGCGGGGGGCGCGATACGCAGTATTTT. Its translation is CASTNSGGRDTQYF.

CDR3 nucleotide sequence: TGCAGTGCTCGGGACAGGGGGCAGAACACTGAAGCTTTCTTT. It codes for CSARDRGQNTEAFF. The V call is TRBV20-1, the J call TRBJ1-1, with 12 bases aligning to TRBD1. From germline, CDR1 is DFQATT and CDR2 SNEGSKA (reference sequence). The CDR3 sequence is 14 residues long. J was trimmed by 1 base and V by 5 bases; bases with no gene match: 2.